The clone carrying this T cell receptor (beta chain) has more than one count but fewer than ten. V lost 6 bases and J lost 4, with 16 bases in between. This CDR3 spans 15 amino acids. Germline V gives CDR1 LGHDT, CDR2 YNNKEL (reference sequence). Using its own MiXCR run on the RT-PCR reads, TCRdb lists one record per CDR3 protein. The sample yields about 680,000 distinct CDR3 sequences, over 12% seen once. Sequenced: memory CD4+ T cells from blood. This chain uses TRBV3-1 with TRBJ2-1, with a tentative D call TRBD2 (5 bases). This clonotype was obtained from a female donor in good health, serving as a healthy control. In nucleotides, the CDR3 is TGTGCCAGCAGGCAAACACCGGACTGGTACAATGAGCAGTTCTTC. Amino acid sequence: CASRQTPDWYNEQFF.